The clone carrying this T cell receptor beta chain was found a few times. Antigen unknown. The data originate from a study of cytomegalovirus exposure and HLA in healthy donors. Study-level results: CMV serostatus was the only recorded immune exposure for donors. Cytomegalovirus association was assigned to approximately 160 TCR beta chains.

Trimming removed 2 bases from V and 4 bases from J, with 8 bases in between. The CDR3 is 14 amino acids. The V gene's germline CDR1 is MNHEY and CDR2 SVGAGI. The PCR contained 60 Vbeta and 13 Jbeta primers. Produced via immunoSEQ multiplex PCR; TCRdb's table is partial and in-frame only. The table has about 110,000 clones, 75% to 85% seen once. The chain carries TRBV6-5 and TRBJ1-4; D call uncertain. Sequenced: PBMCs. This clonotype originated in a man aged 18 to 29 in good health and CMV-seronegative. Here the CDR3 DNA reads TGTGCCAGCAGTTACGAGGTCGGTAATGAAAAACTGTTTTTT. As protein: CASSYEVGNEKLFF.